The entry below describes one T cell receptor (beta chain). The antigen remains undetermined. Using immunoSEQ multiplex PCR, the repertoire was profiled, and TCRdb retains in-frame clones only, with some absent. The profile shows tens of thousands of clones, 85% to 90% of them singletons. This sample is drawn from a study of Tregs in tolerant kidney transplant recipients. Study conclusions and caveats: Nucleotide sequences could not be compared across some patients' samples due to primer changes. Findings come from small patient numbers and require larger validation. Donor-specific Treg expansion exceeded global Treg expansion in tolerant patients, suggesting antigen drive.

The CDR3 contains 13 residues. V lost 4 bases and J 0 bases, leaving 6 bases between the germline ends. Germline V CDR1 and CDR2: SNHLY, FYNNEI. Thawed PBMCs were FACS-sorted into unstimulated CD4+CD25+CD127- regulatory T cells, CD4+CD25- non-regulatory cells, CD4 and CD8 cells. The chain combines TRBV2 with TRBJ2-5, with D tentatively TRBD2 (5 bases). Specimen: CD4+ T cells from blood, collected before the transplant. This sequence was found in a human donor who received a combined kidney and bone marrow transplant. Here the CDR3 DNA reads TGTGCCAGCAGTGCGGGAAACCAAGAGACCCAGTACTTC. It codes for CASSAGNQETQYF.